This T cell receptor beta chain is from a study of CD8+ T cells in alopecia areata. Details on this clone: What it recognizes is unknown.

Trimming stripped 4 bases from V and 5 bases from J, with 20 bases between. This CDR3 is built from 16 residues. The germline V gene has CDR1 SGHRS and CDR2 YFSETQ. Study-wide results and caveats: When scalp samples are sequenced, resident alphabeta T cells of normal skin are also captured. Researchers report lesional scalp, most notably alopecia totalis/universalis, outstripped normal scalp in clonality.

Sequencing templates came from extracted RNA that was reverse transcribed into cDNA. Profiling relied on immunoSEQ multiplex PCR, and the TCRdb table lists in-frame clones only, not all of them. There are 100,000 to 150,000 clones in the sample; less than 70% occur only once, and about 3% lies in the top ten. This chain links TRBV5-1 with TRBJ2-3; D possibly matches TRBD1 or TRBD2 (5 bases each). Source material: CD4+ T cells sorted from blood. This clonotype was obtained from a human donor in good health. In DNA form, the CDR3 reads TGCGCCAGCAGCCAGGCGGGTGCGGGCCAGGGAGATACGCAGTATTTT. Amino acid sequence: CASSQAGAGQGDTQYF. The whole variable domain, remainder taken from reference TRBV5-1 and TRBJ2-3, is KAGVTQTPRYLIKTRGQQVTLSCSPISGHRSVSWYQQTPGQGLQFLFEYFSETQRNKGNFPGRFSGRQFSNSRSEMNVSTLELGDSALYLCASSQAGAGQGDTQYFGPGTRLTVL.